This is a list of T cell receptor beta chains from one sample in a study of cytotoxic CD8 clonotypes in ibrutinib-treated CLL. This table comes from immunoSEQ multiplex PCR, and its TCRdb copy is limited to in-frame clones, with some not included. The sample contains around 250,000 clones, 70% of which appear only once. Sequenced here: PBMCs, sampled after 24 months of ibrutinib treatment. The receptor source for this set is a human donor with chronic lymphocytic leukemia. Each CDR3 is given with its conserved first and last residue. Each record gives: D gene, clone size, J gene, V gene, CDR3 DNA, CDR3 protein. A D gene is named only where the DNA matches it firmly. Rows give clone size only sometimes, using once, few, many, or a class for an expanded clone.

D gene: TRBD1
clone size: few
J gene: TRBJ1-4
V gene: TRBV30
CDR3 DNA: TGTGCCTGGAGTGGCCTCACAGGGGCCCTCCTTTTT
CDR3 protein: CAWSGLTGALLF

D gene: .
clone size: few
J gene: TRBJ2-3
V gene: TRBV27
CDR3 DNA: TGTGCCAGCACCGACACAAGGACGCAGTATTTT
CDR3 protein: CASTDTRTQYF

D gene: .
clone size: .
J gene: TRBJ2-7
V gene: TRBV6-5
CDR3 DNA: TGTGCCAGCAAGAAGATGAACGAGCAGTACTTC
CDR3 protein: CASKKMNEQYF

D gene: .
clone size: .
J gene: TRBJ2-5
V gene: TRBV25-1
CDR3 DNA: TGTGCCAGCAGTGAATTCCAAGAGACCCAGTACTTC
CDR3 protein: CASSEFQETQYF

D gene: .
clone size: .
J gene: TRBJ2-7
V gene: TRBV6-5
CDR3 DNA: TGTGCCAGCAGAGCCTTCCAGGGCCCCTACGAGCAGTACTTC
CDR3 protein: CASRAFQGPYEQYF

D gene: .
clone size: few
J gene: TRBJ2-7
V gene: TRBV25-1
CDR3 DNA: TGTGCCAGCAGTGATAAGTGGCAGGAGGCCTACTTC
CDR3 protein: CASSDKWQEAYF

D gene: TRBD2
clone size: .
J gene: TRBJ2-7
V gene: TRBV13
CDR3 DNA: TGTGCCAGCGGGGACGGAGAAACCGGGACTAGCTACGAGCAGTACTTC
CDR3 protein: CASGDGETGTSYEQYF

D gene: .
clone size: .
J gene: TRBJ2-7
V gene: TRBV21-1
CDR3 DNA: TGTGCCAGCAGCCTAGAAAGGCGGGCTATGGGCTACGAGCAGTACTTC
CDR3 protein: CASSLERRAMGYEQYF

D gene: TRBD1
clone size: .
J gene: TRBJ1-2
V gene: TRBV29-1
CDR3 DNA: TGCAGCGTTGAGGGGAGACAGGGGTTTGGCGGTGGCTACACCTTC
CDR3 protein: CSVEGRQGFGGGYTF

D gene: TRBD1
clone size: .
J gene: TRBJ2-7
V gene: TRBV19
CDR3 DNA: TGTGCCAGTAGATCCGGGACAGGGTTCGACGAGCAGTACTTC
CDR3 protein: CASRSGTGFDEQYF

D gene: .
clone size: .
J gene: TRBJ2-7
V gene: TRBV7-9
CDR3 DNA: TGTGCCAGCAGCATCAACGAGCAGTACTTC
CDR3 protein: CASSINEQYF

D gene: .
clone size: once
J gene: TRBJ1-5
V gene: TRBV27
CDR3 DNA: TGTGCCAGCAGTGACGGTATCCGACATCAGCCCCAGCATTTT
CDR3 protein: CASSDGIRHQPQHF

D gene: .
clone size: .
J gene: TRBJ2-5
V gene: TRBV10-2
CDR3 DNA: TGCGCCAGCAGTGAGTTAGCTGGAGGTAAAGAGACCCAGTACTTC
CDR3 protein: CASSELAGGKETQYF

D gene: .
clone size: .
J gene: TRBJ2-4
V gene: TRBV7-9
CDR3 DNA: TGTGCCAGCAGCTTAGGCAGGGTCTTAGCCAAAAACATTCAGTACTTC
CDR3 protein: CASSLGRVLAKNIQYF

D gene: .
clone size: .
J gene: TRBJ2-5
V gene: TRBV7-9
CDR3 DNA: TGTGCCAGCAGCTTTCCCGAGGGCCGGGGAGAGACCCAGTACTTC
CDR3 protein: CASSFPEGRGETQYF

D gene: .
clone size: .
J gene: TRBJ2-5
V gene: TRBV19
CDR3 DNA: TGTGCCAGTAGTATTGAGCCGGATGGCCAAGAGACCCAGTACTTC
CDR3 protein: CASSIEPDGQETQYF

D gene: TRBD2
clone size: .
J gene: TRBJ2-1
V gene: TRBV4-1
CDR3 DNA: TGCGCCAGCACCTTAGCGGGAGAGGGGGGTGAGCAGTTCTTC
CDR3 protein: CASTLAGEGGEQFF

D gene: .
clone size: .
J gene: TRBJ2-5
V gene: TRBV5-1
CDR3 DNA: TGCGCCAGCAGCTTTGGGGAAGAGACCCAGTACTTC
CDR3 protein: CASSFGEETQYF

D gene: .
clone size: once
J gene: TRBJ2-1
V gene: TRBV15
CDR3 DNA: TGTGCCACCAGCAGAGAAATGGCAGGGATCTACAATGAGCAGTTCTTC
CDR3 protein: CATSREMAGIYNEQFF

D gene: .
clone size: .
J gene: TRBJ2-1
V gene: TRBV4-3
CDR3 DNA: TGCGCCAGCAGCCAACAGGGACATGAGCAGTTCTTC
CDR3 protein: CASSQQGHEQFF

D gene: .
clone size: .
J gene: TRBJ1-2
V gene: TRBV18
CDR3 DNA: TGTGCCAGCTCACCAGCTACGGAGCGGTACTATGGCTACACCTTC
CDR3 protein: CASSPATERYYGYTF

D gene: .
clone size: .
J gene: TRBJ2-3
V gene: TRBV7-3
CDR3 DNA: TGTGCCAGCAGCTTAATGGTAGCGGGCACAGATACGCAGTATTTT
CDR3 protein: CASSLMVAGTDTQYF

D gene: .
clone size: .
J gene: TRBJ2-1
V gene: TRBV29-1
CDR3 DNA: TGCAGCGGGGAGGTTGGGTACAATGAGCAGTTCTTC
CDR3 protein: CSGEVGYNEQFF

D gene: .
clone size: .
J gene: TRBJ2-2
V gene: TRBV7-2
CDR3 DNA: TGTGCCAGCAGCCCGGACGGGAACACCGGGGAGCTGTTTTTT
CDR3 protein: CASSPDGNTGELFF

D gene: TRBD1
clone size: few
J gene: TRBJ2-7
V gene: TRBV6-5
CDR3 DNA: TGTGCCAGCACCCGGACAGGGGCATACGAGCAGTACTTC
CDR3 protein: CASTRTGAYEQYF

D gene: TRBD2
clone size: .
J gene: TRBJ2-1
V gene: TRBV27
CDR3 DNA: TGTGCCAGCAGTCCTAGGACGACTAGCTGGTCCTACAATGAGCAGTTCTTC
CDR3 protein: CASSPRTTSWSYNEQFF

D gene: .
clone size: .
J gene: TRBJ2-7
V gene: TRBV13
CDR3 DNA: TGTGCCAGCAGCGGAAGGGACACCACCTACGAGCAGTACTTC
CDR3 protein: CASSGRDTTYEQYF

D gene: .
clone size: once
J gene: TRBJ2-3
V gene: TRBV9
CDR3 DNA: TGTGCCAGCAGCCCCCGCAGGGGAAGCACAGATACGCAGTATTTT
CDR3 protein: CASSPRRGSTDTQYF

D gene: TRBD1
clone size: .
J gene: TRBJ2-7
V gene: TRBV9
CDR3 DNA: TGTGCCAGCAACCGGGGACAGGGGGGTCCTGGCGAGCAGTACTTC
CDR3 protein: CASNRGQGGPGEQYF

D gene: .
clone size: .
J gene: TRBJ2-2
V gene: TRBV7-3
CDR3 DNA: TGTGCCAGCAGCCCGATGGGACCTGACACCGGGGAGCTGTTTTTT
CDR3 protein: CASSPMGPDTGELFF

D gene: .
clone size: .
J gene: TRBJ2-4
V gene: TRBV30
CDR3 DNA: TGTGCCTGGAGTAGGGTCAGAGTTTTAGCCAAAAACATTCAGTACTTC
CDR3 protein: CAWSRVRVLAKNIQYF

D gene: TRBD1
clone size: .
J gene: TRBJ2-1
V gene: TRBV25-1
CDR3 DNA: TGTGCCAGCAGTGATCCCGGGACAGAGTTGGGAAGACAGTTCTTC
CDR3 protein: CASSDPGTELGRQFF

D gene: .
clone size: once
J gene: TRBJ2-2
V gene: TRBV7-3
CDR3 DNA: TGTGCCAGCAGTAGGGAAGGGGGTGACACCGGGGAGCTGTTTTTT
CDR3 protein: CASSREGGDTGELFF

D gene: TRBD1
clone size: .
J gene: TRBJ2-7
V gene: TRBV7-9
CDR3 DNA: TGTGCCAGCAGCCCCAACAGGGGCCCAAACTACGAGCAGTACTTC
CDR3 protein: CASSPNRGPNYEQYF

D gene: TRBD1
clone size: .
J gene: TRBJ2-1
V gene: TRBV7-3
CDR3 DNA: TGTGCCAGCAGTCCGGGACAGACCTACAATGAGCAGTTCTTC
CDR3 protein: CASSPGQTYNEQFF

D gene: TRBD1
clone size: .
J gene: TRBJ1-2
V gene: TRBV19
CDR3 DNA: TGTGCCAGTAGTATAGAAATTTTACCCAGGGTCACAGGGGATGTACCGGATGGCTACACCTTC
CDR3 protein: CASSIEILPRVTGDVPDGYTF